One and the same sample provided the 9 T cell receptor beta chains below, sequenced in a study of T cells in localized non-small cell lung cancer. Some clones are missing from TCRdb's copy, which holds only in-frame ones; the method was immunoSEQ multiplex PCR. The sample carries 45,000 to 55,000 clones, approximately 80% recorded once. This sample comprised peripheral blood, obtained before any cancer treatment. These receptors came from a man aged 40 to 69 with stage I squamous cell lung carcinoma.

This clone has only one observation. The genes are TRBV19 and TRBJ1-1; no clear D. The ends were cut back, 6 bases at V and 0 bases at J, with 11 bases in the middle. The CDR3 covers 14 residues. Germline CDR1 LNHDA, CDR2 SQIVND (reference sequence). The CDR3 sequence: CASSSGRLNTEAFF. The CDR3 coding sequence is TGTGCCAGTAGCTCAGGACGGCTGAACACTGAAGCTTTCTTT.

The genes are TRBV6-5 and TRBJ2-1; tentative D call: TRBD1 (6 bases). Germline CDR1 and CDR2: MNHEY and SVGAGI. The ends were cut back, 5 bases at V and 6 bases at J, with 11 bases in the middle. CDR3 size: 13 residues. Here the CDR3 DNA reads TGTGCCAGCAGTGGGACAACGATCAATGAGCAGTTCTTC. This codes for CASSGTTINEQFF.

The J gene is TRBJ2-3, the V gene TRBV9; 8 nucleotides align to TRBD1. The CDR3 contains 16 residues. Germline CDR1 SGDLS, CDR2 YYNGEE. Unmatched junction bases numbered 3, after V lost 0 bases and J lost 0 bases. CDR3 residues: CASSVAGTGSTDTQYF. CDR3 nucleotides: TGTGCCAGCAGCGTAGCTGGGACAGGAAGCACAGATACGCAGTATTTT.

This clone was seen a handful of times. The gene calls are TRBV7-9 and TRBJ1-5; no reliable D call. The V gene's germline CDR1 is SEHNR and CDR2 FQNEAQ (reference sequence). There are 12 residues in the CDR3. The ends were cut back, 3 bases at V and 5 bases at J, with 5 bases in the middle. The CDR3 coding sequence is TGTGCCAGCAGCTTGGGCCATCAGCCCCAGCATTTT. This translates into CASSLGHQPQHF. The whole variable domain, remainder taken from reference TRBV7-9 and TRBJ1-5, is DTGVSQNPRHKITKRGQNVTFRCDPISEHNRLYWYRQTLGQGPEFLTYFQNEAQLEKSRLLSDRFSAERPKGSFSTLEIQRTEQGDSAMYLCASSLGHQPQHFGDGTRLSIL.

This sequence joins TRBV2 and TRBJ1-1; D not certain. Between the trimmed V and J ends, which lost 4 bases and 4 bases, there was a span of 16 bases. This CDR3 is 15 amino acids long. Germline V gene lookup returns CDR1 SNHLY and CDR2 FYNNEI. CDR3 sequence: CASSARPLMGTEAFF. For the CDR3, the DNA is TGTGCCAGCAGTGCTCGCCCCCTTATGGGCACTGAAGCTTTCTTT.

This clone was counted between two and nine times. The chain joins TRBV7-3 to TRBJ2-3; 12 nucleotides agree with TRBD2. The CDR3 spans 16 residues. Germline values: CDR1 SGHTA, CDR2 FQGTGA. V lost 2 bases and J lost 5; bases outside the gene matches: 5. The CDR3 DNA reads TGTGCCAGCAGCTTAGCTAGCGGGGGGGCCTTAGATACGCAGTATTTT. Encoded protein: CASSLASGGALDTQYF.

This clone was counted between two and nine times. This chain joins TRBV6-6 and TRBJ2-4; D possibly matches TRBD1 or TRBD2 (5 bases each). The germline V gene encodes CDR1 MNHNY and CDR2 SVGAGI (reference sequence). V lost 0 bases and J 7 bases, leaving 16 bases between the germline ends. The CDR3 is 16 amino acids. The CDR3 spells CASSYSTSGTGNIQYF. The CDR3 DNA reads TGTGCCAGCAGTTACTCTACCTCGGGGACCGGGAACATTCAGTACTTC.

At least ten counts were recorded for this clone. This chain's CDR3 is CASSTAFSPQGIGYTF. CDR3 bases: TGTGCCAGCAGCACTGCCTTTAGCCCACAGGGTATTGGCTACACCTTC. The rearrangement links TRBV7-9 to TRBJ1-2, with D tentatively TRBD1 (6 bases). V was pared by 5 bases and J by 7 bases, with 23 bases between. The CDR3 length is 16 residues. Germline CDR1 reads SEHNR; CDR2 reads FQNEAQ (reference sequence).

This sequence joins TRBV29-1 and TRBJ1-4; no reliable D call. The CDR3 extends over 12 amino acids. The V gene's germline CDR1 is SQVTM and CDR2 ANQGSEA. V shed 3 bases and J shed 6 bases, with 8 bases lying between them. The CDR3 reads CSVEGYHEKLFF. The CDR3 coding sequence is TGCAGCGTTGAGGGGTATCATGAAAAACTGTTTTTT.